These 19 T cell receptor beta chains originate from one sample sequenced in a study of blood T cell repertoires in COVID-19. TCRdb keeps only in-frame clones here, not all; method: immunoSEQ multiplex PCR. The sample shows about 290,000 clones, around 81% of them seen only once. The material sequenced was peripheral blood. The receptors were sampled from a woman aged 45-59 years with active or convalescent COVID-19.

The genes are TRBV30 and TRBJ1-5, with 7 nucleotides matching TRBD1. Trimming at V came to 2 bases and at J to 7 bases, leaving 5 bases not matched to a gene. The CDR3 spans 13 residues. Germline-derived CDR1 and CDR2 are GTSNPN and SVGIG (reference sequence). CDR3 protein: CAWSLDRAQPQHF. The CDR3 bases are TGTGCCTGGAGTCTCGACAGGGCCCAGCCCCAGCATTTT. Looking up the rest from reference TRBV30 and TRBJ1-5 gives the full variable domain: SQTIHQWPATLVQPVGSPLSLECTVEGTSNPNLYWYRQAAGRGLQLLFYSVGIGQISSEVPQNLSASRPQDRQFILSSKKLLLSDSGFYLCAWSLDRAQPQHFGDGTRLSIL.

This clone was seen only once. The CDR3 DNA is TGTGCCAGCCGAAATCAGGGGAATAATTCACCCCTCCACTTT. Protein: CASRNQGNNSPLHF. The chain recombines TRBV2 with TRBJ1-6, with D perhaps TRBD1 (6 bases). V gave up 8 bases and J gave up 5 bases, with 13 bases separating them. Germline CDR1 is SNHLY and CDR2 is FYNNEI. This CDR3 is built from 14 residues. Supplemented by reference TRBV2 and TRBJ1-6, the full variable domain reads EPEVTQTPSHQVTQMGQEVILRCVPISNHLYFYWYRQILGQKVEFLVSFYNNEISEKSEIFDDQFSVERPDGSNFTLKIRSTKLEDSAMYFCASRNQGNNSPLHFGNGTRLTVT.

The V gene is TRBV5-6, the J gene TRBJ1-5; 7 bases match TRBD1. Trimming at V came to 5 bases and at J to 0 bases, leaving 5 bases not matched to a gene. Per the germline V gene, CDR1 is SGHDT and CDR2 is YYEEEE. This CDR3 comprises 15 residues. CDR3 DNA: TGTGCCAGCAGGTTTCAGGGGGATAGCAATCAGCCCCAGCATTTT. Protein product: CASRFQGDSNQPQHF.

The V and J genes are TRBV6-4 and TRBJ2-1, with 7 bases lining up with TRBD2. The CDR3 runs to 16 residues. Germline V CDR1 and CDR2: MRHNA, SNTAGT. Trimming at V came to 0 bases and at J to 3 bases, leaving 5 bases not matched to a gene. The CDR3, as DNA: TGTGCCAGCAGTGACTCTCTGGCGGGAGACTACAATGAGCAGTTCTTC. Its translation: CASSDSLAGDYNEQFF.

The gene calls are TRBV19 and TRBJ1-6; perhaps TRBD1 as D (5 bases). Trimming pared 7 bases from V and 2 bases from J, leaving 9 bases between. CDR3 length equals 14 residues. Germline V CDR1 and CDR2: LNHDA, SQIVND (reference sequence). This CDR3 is CASKPDTYNSPLHF. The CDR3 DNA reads TGTGCCAGTAAGCCGGACACCTATAATTCACCCCTCCACTTT. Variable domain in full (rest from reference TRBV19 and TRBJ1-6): DGGITQSPKYLFRKEGQNVTLSCEQNLNHDAMYWYRQDPGQGLRLIYYSQIVNDFQKGDIAEGYSVSREKKESFPLTVTSAQKNPTAFYLCASKPDTYNSPLHFGNGTRLTVT.

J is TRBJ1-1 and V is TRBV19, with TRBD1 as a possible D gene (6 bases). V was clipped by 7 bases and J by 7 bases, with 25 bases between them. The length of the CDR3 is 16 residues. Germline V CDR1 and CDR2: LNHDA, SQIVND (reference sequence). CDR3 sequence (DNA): TGTGCCAGTACCCTGGTCGGGGGGCGTGGGGTTATTGAAGCTTTCTTT. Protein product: CASTLVGGRGVIEAFF.

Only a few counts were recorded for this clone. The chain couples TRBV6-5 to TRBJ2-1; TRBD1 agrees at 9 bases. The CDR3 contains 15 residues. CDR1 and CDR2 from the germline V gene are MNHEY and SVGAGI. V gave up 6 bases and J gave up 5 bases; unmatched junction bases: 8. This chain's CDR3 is CASSLGQGLNNEQFF. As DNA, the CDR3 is TGTGCCAGCAGCCTTGGACAGGGGCTTAACAATGAGCAGTTCTTC.

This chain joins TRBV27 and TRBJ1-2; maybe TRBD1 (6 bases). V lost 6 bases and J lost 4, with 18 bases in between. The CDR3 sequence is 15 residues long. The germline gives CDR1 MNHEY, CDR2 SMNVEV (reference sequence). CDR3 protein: CASRPSGGPRYGYTF. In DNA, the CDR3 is TGTGCCAGCAGACCCTCGGGGGGCCCTCGCTATGGCTACACCTTC.

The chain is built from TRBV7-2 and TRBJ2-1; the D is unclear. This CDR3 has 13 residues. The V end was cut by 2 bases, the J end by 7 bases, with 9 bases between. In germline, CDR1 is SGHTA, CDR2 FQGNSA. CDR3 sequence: CASSLPELNEQFF. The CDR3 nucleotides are TGTGCCAGCAGCTTACCCGAGCTGAATGAGCAGTTCTTC.

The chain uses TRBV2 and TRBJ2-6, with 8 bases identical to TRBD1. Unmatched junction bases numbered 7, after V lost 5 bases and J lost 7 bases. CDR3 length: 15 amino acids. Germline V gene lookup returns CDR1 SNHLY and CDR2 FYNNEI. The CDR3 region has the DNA TGTGCCAGCAGTCCAATACAGGGGGTAGCCAACGTCCTGACTTTC. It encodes CASSPIQGVANVLTF.

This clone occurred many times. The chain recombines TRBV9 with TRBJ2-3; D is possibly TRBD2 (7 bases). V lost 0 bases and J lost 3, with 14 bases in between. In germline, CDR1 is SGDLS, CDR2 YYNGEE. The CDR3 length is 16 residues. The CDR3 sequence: CASSVANRGGTDTQYF. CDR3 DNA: TGTGCCAGCAGCGTAGCTAATAGGGGGGGGACAGATACGCAGTATTTT.

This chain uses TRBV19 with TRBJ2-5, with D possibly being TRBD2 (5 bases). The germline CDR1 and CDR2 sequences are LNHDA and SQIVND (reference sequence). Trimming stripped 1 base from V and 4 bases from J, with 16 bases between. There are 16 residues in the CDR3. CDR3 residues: CASSIVHGNPGETQYF. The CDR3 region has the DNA TGTGCCAGTAGTATAGTTCACGGGAACCCGGGAGAGACCCAGTACTTC.

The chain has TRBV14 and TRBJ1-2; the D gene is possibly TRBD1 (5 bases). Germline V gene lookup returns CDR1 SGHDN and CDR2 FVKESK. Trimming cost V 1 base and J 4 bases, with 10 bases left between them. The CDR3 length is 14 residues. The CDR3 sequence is CASSQVGRGYGYTF. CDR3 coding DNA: TGTGCCAGCAGCCAAGTCGGAAGGGGCTATGGCTACACCTTC.

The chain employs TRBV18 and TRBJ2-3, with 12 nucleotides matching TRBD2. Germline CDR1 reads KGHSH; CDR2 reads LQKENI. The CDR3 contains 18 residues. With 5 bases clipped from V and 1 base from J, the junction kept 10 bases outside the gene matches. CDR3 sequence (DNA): TGTGCCAGCTCAGATCGGCTAGCGGGAGGGAGCGGCACAGATACGCAGTATTTT. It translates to CASSDRLAGGSGTDTQYF.

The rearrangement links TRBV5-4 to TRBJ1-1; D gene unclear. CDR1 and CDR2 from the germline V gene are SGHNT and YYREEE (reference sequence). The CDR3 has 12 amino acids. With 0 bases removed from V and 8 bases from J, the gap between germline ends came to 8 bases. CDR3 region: CASSLVREEAFF. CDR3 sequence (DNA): TGTGCCAGCAGCTTGGTAAGGGAGGAAGCTTTCTTT. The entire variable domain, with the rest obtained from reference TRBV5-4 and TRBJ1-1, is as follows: ETGVTQSPTHLIKTRGQQVTLRCSSQSGHNTVSWYQQALGQGPQFIFQYYREEENGRGNFPPRFSGLQFPNYSSELNVNALELDDSALYLCASSLVREEAFFGQGTRLTVV.

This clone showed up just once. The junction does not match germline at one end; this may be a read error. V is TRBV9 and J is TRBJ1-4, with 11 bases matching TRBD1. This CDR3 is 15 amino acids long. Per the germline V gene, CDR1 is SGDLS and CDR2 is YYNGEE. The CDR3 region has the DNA TGTGCCAGCAGCTCCGGACAGGGGGCTAAAGAAAAACTGTTTTTT. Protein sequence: CASSSGQGAKEKLFF.

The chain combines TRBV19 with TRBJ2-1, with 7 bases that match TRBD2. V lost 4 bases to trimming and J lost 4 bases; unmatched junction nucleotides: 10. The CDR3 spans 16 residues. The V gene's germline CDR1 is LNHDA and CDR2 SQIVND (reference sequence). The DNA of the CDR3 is TGTGCCAGTAGTAAAGTTAGCGGGTCCTTATACAATGAGCAGTTCTTC. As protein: CASSKVSGSLYNEQFF.

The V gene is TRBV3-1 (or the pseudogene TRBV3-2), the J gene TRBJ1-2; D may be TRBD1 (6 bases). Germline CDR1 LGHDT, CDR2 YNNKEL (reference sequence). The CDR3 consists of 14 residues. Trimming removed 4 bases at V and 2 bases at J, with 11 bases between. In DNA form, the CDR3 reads TGTGCCAGCAGCCCGGCGACAGGAAACTATGGCTACACCTTC. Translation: CASSPATGNYGYTF.

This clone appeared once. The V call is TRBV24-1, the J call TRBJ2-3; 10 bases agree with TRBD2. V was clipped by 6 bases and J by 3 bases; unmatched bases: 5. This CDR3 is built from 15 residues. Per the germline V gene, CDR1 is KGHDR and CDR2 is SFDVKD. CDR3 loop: CATSSAGGPTDTQYF. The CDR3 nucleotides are TGTGCCACCAGTTCAGCGGGAGGGCCGACAGATACGCAGTATTTT.